Listed here are 9 T cell receptor beta chains from one sample, sequenced in a study of control samples from healthy donors and cancer patients. Repertoires were generated with immunoSEQ multiplex PCR, while TCRdb's copy carries only in-frame clones and drops some. The sample has some 140,000 clones; just under 95% are singletons. Sequencing was performed on blood. All receptors come from a man aged 35-49 years in good health.

The J gene is TRBJ1-1, the V gene TRBV2; 8 bases match TRBD1. The CDR3 sequence is 14 residues long. J gave up 5 bases and V 4 bases, and 6 bases lay outside the gene matches. Germline V lookup: CDR1 SNHLY, CDR2 FYNNEI. The DNA of the CDR3 is TGTGCCAGCAGTGTCCAGGGGGCTTTGACTGAAGCTTTCTTT. Its translation is CASSVQGALTEAFF.

The chain combines TRBV2 with TRBJ1-3; possibly TRBD1 for D (6 bases). Germline loops: CDR1 SNHLY, CDR2 FYNNEI. This CDR3 spans 17 amino acids. The V end lost 3 bases, the J end lost 0 bases, and 15 bases lay between the germline ends. The CDR3 here is CASSEAGAPHSGNTIYF. In DNA, the CDR3 is TGTGCCAGCAGTGAGGCGGGGGCCCCTCACTCTGGAAACACCATATATTTT.

The chain is built from TRBV4-3 and TRBJ1-5; no firm D call. The CDR3 is 13 amino acids. Deletions cut 0 bases from V and 6 bases from J, with 6 bases between. The germline V gene has CDR1 LGHNA and CDR2 YSLEER. The DNA for the CDR3 is TGCGCCAGCAGCCAAGATAGGCTTCAGCCCCAGCATTTT. Its protein product is CASSQDRLQPQHF.

This chain links TRBV11-2 with TRBJ2-1; D might be TRBD1 or TRBD2, each matching 5 bases. This CDR3 region has 16 residues. Trimming cost V 1 base and J 9 bases, with 19 bases left between them. Germline-derived CDR1 and CDR2 are SGHAT and FQNNGV. The CDR3 protein is CASSLVVGGFNGEQFF. In nucleotides, the CDR3 is TGTGCCAGCAGCTTAGTGGTTGGGGGTTTTAACGGTGAGCAGTTCTTC.

Comment on this clone: Other DNA sequences within the sample encode an identical CDR3. The V call is TRBV2, the J call TRBJ2-2, with 8 bases identical to TRBD1. V shed 3 bases and J 6 bases; nucleotides not matched to a gene: 3. Looked up from germline, CDR1 is SNHLY and CDR2 is FYNNEI. The length of the CDR3 is 14 residues. CDR3 amino acids: CASSDRDRPGELFF. The CDR3 nucleotides are TGTGCCAGCAGTGACCGGGACAGGCCCGGGGAGCTGTTTTTT.

This sequence joins TRBV2 and TRBJ1-3; D gene ambiguous. The CDR3 is made up of 13 amino acids. Germline lookup yields CDR1 SNHLY and CDR2 FYNNEI. Trimming took 4 bases from V and 0 from J, leaving 4 bases between them. CDR3 in amino acids: CASSGHSGNTIYF. CDR3 coding DNA: TGTGCCAGCAGTGGACACTCTGGAAACACCATATATTTT.

The chain uses TRBV6-5 and TRBJ2-2, with D possibly being TRBD2 (6 bases). The CDR3 consists of 15 residues. V was pared by 6 bases and J by 2 bases, with 13 bases between. Germline lookup yields CDR1 MNHEY and CDR2 SVGAGI. The CDR3 DNA follows: TGTGCCAGCAGGTGGGGACTCCTAAACACCGGGGAGCTGTTTTTT. Amino acids: CASRWGLLNTGELFF.

The rearrangement uses TRBV2 and TRBJ2-2; TRBD1 or TRBD2 may be the D gene (6 bases each). The germline V and J ends were trimmed by 6 bases and 1 base, with 12 bases remaining between them. Looked up from germline, CDR1 is SNHLY and CDR2 is FYNNEI. This CDR3 is 15 amino acids long. The CDR3 loop reads CASSIQGLNTGELFF. CDR3 sequence (DNA): TGTGCCAGCAGCATACAGGGACTGAACACCGGGGAGCTGTTTTTT.

This chain links TRBV19 with TRBJ1-5, with D perhaps TRBD1 (5 bases). Germline V gene data show CDR1 as LNHDA and CDR2 as SQIVND (reference sequence). The CDR3 consists of 14 residues. Trimming shortened V by 5 bases and J by 3 bases, and 11 bases separated the two germline ends. The CDR3 nucleotides read TGTGCCAGTAGTTACGGGACCGCCAATCAGCCCCAGCATTTT. Its translation: CASSYGTANQPQHF.